This TCR beta chain originates from a study of blood T cell repertoires in COVID-19. About the study: Collection of acute and convalescent COVID-19 samples took place in the United States, Italy and Spain. T cells, B-cell-depleted T cells, or PBMCs supplied cDNA or gDNA.

In the original analysis: The authors estimated nucleated cell counts from reference gene primer amplification. Method: immunoSEQ multiplex PCR; TCRdb's copy keeps in-frame clones and lacks some. The D gene and trimming were derived from the DNA, and the V and J assignments and clone size from that table. The sample carries 84,000 or so clones, around 88% recorded once. Germline CDR1 reads LGHNA; CDR2 reads YSLEER. V dropped 3 bases and J dropped 1; count of bases not matched to a gene: 3. The CDR3 loop spans 15 amino acids. The sample consisted of peripheral blood. The receptor was derived from a man in his fifties or sixties with acute or convalescent COVID-19. The chain employs TRBV4-3 and TRBJ2-3; 8 bases fit TRBD1. The CDR3 region is CASSHLTGGTDTQYF. CDR3 bases: TGCGCCAGCAGCCATCTGACAGGGGGCACAGATACGCAGTATTTT.